This TCR beta chain was identified during a study of cytomegalovirus exposure and HLA in healthy donors. The ends were cut back, 6 bases at V and 4 bases at J, with 13 bases in the middle. CDR3 size: 13 residues. Germline loops: CDR1 MNHEY, CDR2 SVGAGI. The PCR made use of 60 Vbeta and 13 Jbeta primers. Sequencing used immunoSEQ multiplex PCR; TCRdb keeps in-frame clones, though not all of them. The data contain around 150,000 clones, roughly 65% of them singletons. The sequenced material came from PBMCs. The rearrangement links TRBV6-5 to TRBJ2-7; D is undetermined. This receptor was taken from a woman aged 18-29 years in good health and CMV-seropositive. The chain's CDR3 is CASRSPVVYEQYF. CDR3 DNA sequence: TGTGCCAGCAGGTCTCCCGTTGTATACGAGCAGTACTTC.